The rows below give T cell receptor beta chains drawn from one sample of a study of T-cell reconstitution after alpha-beta-depleted transplantation in children. TCRdb reanalysed the PCR reads using MiXCR and keeps one entry per CDR3 protein. The sample contains 6,000 or so distinct CDR3 sequences, around 15% of which appear only once. The sample consisted of PBMCs, mostly from graft donor cells, taken 180 days after TCRalphabeta/CD19-depleted stem cell transplant. Receptor source: a patient between 2 and 9 years old who had a stem cell transplant for inherited bone marrow failure, so the T cells may come from the graft donor. CDR3s include the opening cysteine and the closing phenylalanine or tryptophan. The D gene is left open where the match is weak. Clone size, where shown, is once, few, many, or a class for clones that have expanded.

CDR3 DNA,CDR3 protein,clone size,D gene,V gene,J gene
TGTGCCAGCGGACGCGGGGGCGCCAATGAGCAGTTCTTC,CASGRGGANEQFF,many,-,TRBV7-3,TRBJ2-1
TGTGCCAGCAGGGGGACTAGCGGGAGGGCCCCGAACACCGGGGAGCTGTTTTTT,CASRGTSGRAPNTGELFF,-,TRBD2,TRBV27,TRBJ2-2
TGCAGCGTTGAATTCCGCTACAGGGCTTTCTTT,CSVEFRYRAFF,many,-,TRBV29-1,TRBJ1-1
TGCGCCAGCAGCCAAGATCGGACAGGGGCCGGGGAGCTGTTTTTT,CASSQDRTGAGELFF,-,TRBD1,TRBV4-3,TRBJ2-2
TGTGCCAGCAGTACCTTAGGACAGGGCTACGAGCAGTACTTC,CASSTLGQGYEQYF,many,TRBD1,TRBV2,TRBJ2-7
TGTGCCAGCAGCCCTCAATTGACAGGGAGGAAGACCCAGTACTTC,CASSPQLTGRKTQYF,many,-,TRBV7-9,TRBJ2-5
TGCGCCAGCAGCTTGGGACAGTCCTACGAGCAGTACTTC,CASSLGQSYEQYF,many,-,TRBV5-1,TRBJ2-7
TGCGCCAGCAGCGAAAGACTAAGGACCATTCAGTACTTC,CASSERLRTIQYF,many,-,TRBV5-1,TRBJ2-4
TGCAGTGCTAGAGTTTTTGGCAGGGAAGAGACTGAAGCTTTCTTT,CSARVFGREETEAFF,many,-,TRBV20-1,TRBJ1-1
TGCGCCAGCACCCCGACCCCAGGATCTGGGCAGCCCCAGCATTTT,CASTPTPGSGQPQHF,many,-,TRBV5-1,TRBJ1-5
TGTGCCAGCAGCCAGGCAGGGGGAGCCTACGAGCAGTACTTC,CASSQAGGAYEQYF,many,TRBD1,TRBV7-9,TRBJ2-7
TGTGCCAGCAGTTTTGTGGCGGAACTTTACAATGAGCAGTTCTTC,CASSFVAELYNEQFF,many,-,TRBV27,TRBJ2-1
TGTGCCAGCAGCCCCGGACAGGGGAGAGCCAAAAACATTCAGTACTTC,CASSPGQGRAKNIQYF,many,TRBD1,TRBV7-9,TRBJ2-4
TGCGCCAGCAGCTTGGATGAGACCCAGTACTTC,CASSLDETQYF,many,-,TRBV5-1,TRBJ2-5
TGCGCCAGCAGCGCCAGACCATTCGCCTTCTCCTACGAGCAGTACTTC,CASSARPFAFSYEQYF,many,-,TRBV4-3,TRBJ2-7
TGCAGCGTTGATACAGGGGGAACCGGGGAGCTGTTTTTT,CSVDTGGTGELFF,many,TRBD1,TRBV29-1,TRBJ2-2
TGTGCCAGCAGCTTCTACGACAGTCCGGGGTGGACCCAGTACTTC,CASSFYDSPGWTQYF,many,-,TRBV7-9,TRBJ2-5
TGTGCCATCAGTGAGGGTGTGGGAGGCGTTAGGCCCAAAAACATTCAGTACTTC,CAISEGVGGVRPKNIQYF,many,-,TRBV10-3,TRBJ2-4
TGCAGCGGGGACAGGGAGACCCAGTACTTC,CSGDRETQYF,many,TRBD1,TRBV29-1,TRBJ2-5
TGTGCCAGCTCACCTGGACAGTCCTACGAGCAGTACTTC,CASSPGQSYEQYF,-,-,TRBV18,TRBJ2-7
TGTGCCAGCAGCCTTCTCTCTGGAAACACCATATATTTT,CASSLLSGNTIYF,many,-,TRBV14,TRBJ1-3
TGTGCCAGCAGCGTAGGACAGGGCTATGGCTACACCTTC,CASSVGQGYGYTF,many,TRBD1,TRBV9,TRBJ1-2
TGTGCCAGCAGCCCAGGACTAGTCGACTCAAATGAGCAGTTCTTC,CASSPGLVDSNEQFF,few,TRBD2,TRBV11-2,TRBJ2-1
TGTGCCAGCAGCTTAGTGGCCACCTCCGGGCAGTACTTC,CASSLVATSGQYF,many,-,TRBV11-3,TRBJ2-7
TGCAGTGCTAGAGGGAGCAGGGGGTACACTGAAGCTTTCTTT,CSARGSRGYTEAFF,many,TRBD1,TRBV20-1,TRBJ1-1
TGTGCCAGCAGCTCTAGGAACCCCTACGAGCAGTACTTC,CASSSRNPYEQYF,many,-,TRBV7-2,TRBJ2-7
TGCGCCAGCAGCCGCCAGACTAGCGGGGCCTACAATGAGCAGTTCTTC,CASSRQTSGAYNEQFF,many,TRBD2,TRBV4-3,TRBJ2-1
TGTGCCAGCAGCTTAGCCGGGACAGTCTCCTACGAGCAGTACTTC,CASSLAGTVSYEQYF,medium-sized,TRBD1,TRBV7-8,TRBJ2-7
TGTGCCAGCAGTTACTTAGCGGGAGGGCGATACACCGGGGAGCTGTTTTTT,CASSYLAGGRYTGELFF,many,TRBD2,TRBV6-5,TRBJ2-2